This T cell receptor beta chain comes out of a study of blood T cells in healthy people across ages (dated by TCRdb to between 2015 and 2017). Study-wide context: Template switching captured roughly one uniquely barcoded TCR beta cDNA molecule per two T cells in model experiments. Donors of different ages were randomly distributed across sequencing lanes to avoid experimental bias. Using deep sequencing normalized with unique cDNA molecular identifiers, the study measured how TCR beta repertoire diversity changes with age. The donors were divided into four age groups: young (average roughly 15 years), middle-aged (around 41), aged (approximately 62) and long-lived (around 80). For two donors (one aged 18 to 30 and one aged 80 or older), the study analyzed two additional independent replicas of 1 million unique cDNA reads from the same blood draw. Points the paper makes about the study in general: Total diversity estimates from one million sequenced T cells were considered lower bounds and underestimates. Since profiling was done on bulk unsorted PBMCs, naive and antigen-experienced compartments could not be conclusively compared. Compared with the aged group, the long-lived group had more naive CD4+ T cells, fewer expanded clones and increased TCR diversity, a pattern suggesting age selection. Observed TCR beta diversity per million T cells fell roughly linearly with age, and a significant reduction was already apparent by age around 44. The CMV infection status of donors was not known, potentially confounding age-related changes in expanded clonotypes. There was a strong correlation between observed TCR beta diversity and the percentage of naive T cells measured by flow cytometry.

Libraries were made using 5' RACE. The data were produced on an Illumina HiSeq 2500. The second PCR ran for roughly 6 to 11 cycles and used a J-beta primer mix along with a sample-barcoded 5' primer. A unique molecular identifier was introduced onto each TCR beta cDNA molecule by a template-switch 5' adaptor carrying 12 random nucleotides. Each sample yielded at least 3 million CDR3-containing paired-end reads. All of the RNA was converted into first-strand cDNA using the Mint cDNA synthesis kit, with a TRBC-specific oligonucleotide serving as the primer. Following uracil-DNA glycosylase treatment, a first 18-cycle PCR with universal primers M1SS and BC2_uni_R was performed on all cDNA. In the original analysis: Normalization of each sample was performed by random selection of 1 million high-quality reads, each carrying a distinct molecular identifier. Instead of being binned into consensus sequences, reads that shared molecular identifiers were thrown out. MiTCR, with a Q25 quality threshold and the strictest error-elimination algorithm, was used for CDR3 identification, clonotype clustering and error correction. A nonparametric unseen species model with Euler transformation was used to estimate lower-bound total TCR beta diversity. TCRdb ran its own pipeline on the public reads, namely fastp trimming at Q25 and MiXCR clone calling, and kept in-frame beta chains. CDR3 protein sequences are deduplicated, and each keeps its most common genes and DNA. It is TCRdb's table, rather than the study itself, that gives the V and J calls and clone size. The sample table lists under 2,000,000 distinct CDR3 sequences, just under 50% of them with a count of one. The ten biggest clones cover roughly 2% of the sample.

Cut back by 7 bases and 7 bases, the V and J ends lie 22 bases apart. From the cysteine through the phenylalanine, the CDR3 covers 15 amino acids. Left in the record is the CDR3 DNA by itself, 45 bases read in frame from the first base. Looking up the germline V gene yields CDR1 SNHLY and CDR2 FYNNEI. This clonotype was counted a few times. Its antigen remains unidentified. Base qualities were left out, and no much larger clone turns up one base away. The 39 donors, aged roughly 6 to 100 years, were systemically healthy Caucasian individuals from Russia. Approximately 10 milliliters of peripheral blood were collected from each donor into EDTA-treated Vacutainer tubes. Ficoll-Paque density-gradient centrifugation was used to isolate PBMCs, with at least 6.5 million per sample. Total RNA was extracted from PBMCs with Trizol reagent, with at least 5 micrograms obtained per sample. For every donor, an aliquot of PBMCs went through flow cytometry to measure the percentages of naive CD45RAhigh/CD27high T cells.

The sequenced sample consisted of blood. The sequence is built from TRBV2 and TRBJ1-2, with the identity of the D gene unclear. The receptor was isolated from a woman between 35 and 50 years old in good health. The encoded CDR3 is CASKFVGEGTSGYTF. At the DNA level, the sequence is TGTGCCAGCAAATTCGTAGGCGAGGGAACAAGTGGCTACACCTTC.